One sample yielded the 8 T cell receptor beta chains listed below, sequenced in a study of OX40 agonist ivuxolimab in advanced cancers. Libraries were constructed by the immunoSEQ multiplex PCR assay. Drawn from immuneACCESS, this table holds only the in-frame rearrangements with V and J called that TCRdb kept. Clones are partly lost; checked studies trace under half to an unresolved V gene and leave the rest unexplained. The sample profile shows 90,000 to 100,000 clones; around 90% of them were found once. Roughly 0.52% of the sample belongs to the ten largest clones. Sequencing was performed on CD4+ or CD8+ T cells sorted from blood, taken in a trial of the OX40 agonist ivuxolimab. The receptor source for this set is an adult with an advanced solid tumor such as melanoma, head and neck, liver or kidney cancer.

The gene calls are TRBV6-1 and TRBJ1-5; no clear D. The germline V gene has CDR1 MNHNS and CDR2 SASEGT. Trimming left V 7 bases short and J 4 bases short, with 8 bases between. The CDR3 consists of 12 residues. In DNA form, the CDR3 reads TGTGCCAGCACATACGGTAATCAGCCCCAGCATTTT. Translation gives CASTYGNQPQHF.

The CDR3: CASSPTDTEAFF. The CDR3 DNA reads TGTGCCAGCAGCCCGACAGACACTGAAGCTTTCTTT. The chain couples TRBV5-4 to TRBJ1-1, with D perhaps TRBD1 (5 bases). This CDR3 is built from 12 residues. Germline V lookup: CDR1 SGHNT, CDR2 YYREEE (reference sequence). Trimming pared 4 bases from V and 3 bases from J, leaving 7 bases between.

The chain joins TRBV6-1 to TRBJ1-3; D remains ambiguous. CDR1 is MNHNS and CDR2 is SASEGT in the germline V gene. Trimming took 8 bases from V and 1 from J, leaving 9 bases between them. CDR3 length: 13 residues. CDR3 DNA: TGTGCCAGCTGCCCTTCATCTGGAAACACCATATATTTT. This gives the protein CASCPSSGNTIYF.

The CDR3: CASSRQGDSNQPQHF. The CDR3 region has the DNA TGTGCCAGCAGTCGACAGGGGGACAGCAATCAGCCCCAGCATTTT. The gene calls are TRBV6-5 and TRBJ1-5, with 9 positions matching TRBD1. The CDR3 runs 15 residues. Germline V lookup: CDR1 MNHEY, CDR2 SVGAGI. Losses at the gene ends were 5 bases for V and 1 base for J; bases not matched to a gene: 3.

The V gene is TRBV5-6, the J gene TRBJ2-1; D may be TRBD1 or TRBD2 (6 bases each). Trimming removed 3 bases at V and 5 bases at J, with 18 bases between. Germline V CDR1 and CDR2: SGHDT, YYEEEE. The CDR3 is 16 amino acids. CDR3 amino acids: CASSSYGGPGDNEQFF. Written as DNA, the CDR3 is TGTGCCAGCAGCTCCTATGGGGGGCCGGGGGACAATGAGCAGTTCTTC.

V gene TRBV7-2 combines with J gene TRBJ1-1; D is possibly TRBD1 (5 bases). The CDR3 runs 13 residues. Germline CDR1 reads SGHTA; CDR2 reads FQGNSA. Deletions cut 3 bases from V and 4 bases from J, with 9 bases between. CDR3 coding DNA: TGTGCCAGCAGCTTCGGCAGGGCCACTGAAGCTTTCTTT. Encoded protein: CASSFGRATEAFF.

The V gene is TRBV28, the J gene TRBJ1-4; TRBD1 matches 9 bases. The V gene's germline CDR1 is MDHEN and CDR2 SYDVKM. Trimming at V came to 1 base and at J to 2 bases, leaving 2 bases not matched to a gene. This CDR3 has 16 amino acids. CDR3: CASSLSGQGTNEKLFF. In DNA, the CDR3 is TGTGCCAGCAGTTTATCCGGACAGGGGACTAATGAAAAACTGTTTTTT.

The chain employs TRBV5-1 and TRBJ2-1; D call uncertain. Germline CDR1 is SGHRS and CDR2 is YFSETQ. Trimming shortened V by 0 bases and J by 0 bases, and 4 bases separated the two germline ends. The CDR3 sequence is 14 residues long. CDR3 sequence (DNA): TGCGCCAGCAGCTTGGGCCTCTCCTACAATGAGCAGTTCTTC. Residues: CASSLGLSYNEQFF.